The 29 T cell receptor beta chains below come from one sample, sequenced in a study of OX40 agonist ivuxolimab in advanced cancers. Here immunoSEQ multiplex PCR was the method, and the copy in TCRdb shows in-frame clones only, minus some. The sample holds about 75,000 clones; roughly 85% are singletons and the top ten take roughly a sixth. Sequences were derived from CD4+ or CD8+ T cells sorted from blood, sampled in a trial of the OX40 agonist ivuxolimab. The receptors originated from an adult with an advanced solid tumor such as melanoma, head and neck, liver or kidney cancer.

This chain joins TRBV5-1 and TRBJ2-5, with 8 bases fitting TRBD2. Per the germline V gene, CDR1 is SGHRS and CDR2 is YFSETQ. Trimming took 0 bases from V and 6 from J; bases not matched to a gene: 10. The CDR3 is made up of 16 amino acids. CDR3 amino acids: CASSLDGRAGKQTQYF. CDR3 coding DNA: TGCGCCAGCAGCTTGGACGGGAGGGCCGGTAAGCAGACCCAGTACTTC.

V and J are TRBV2 and TRBJ2-3, with TRBD1 identical over 8 bases. V lost 1 base and J lost 2; bases outside the gene matches: 2. Germline assignment: CDR1 SNHLY and CDR2 FYNNEI. CDR3 length equals 15 residues. This CDR3 reads CASSEGQGITDTQYF. The CDR3 region has the DNA TGTGCCAGCAGTGAAGGACAGGGGATCACAGATACGCAGTATTTT.

The V call is TRBV13, the J call TRBJ2-7, with 11 bases that match TRBD2. The V segment lost 7 bases and the J segment 5 bases; nucleotides outside the gene matches: 7. The CDR3 is 14 residues long. Germline-derived CDR1 and CDR2 are PRHDT and FYEKMQ (reference sequence). Here the CDR3 reads CASKGSGRAHEQYF. CDR3 nucleotide sequence: TGTGCCAGCAAAGGTAGCGGGAGGGCCCACGAGCAGTACTTC.

The chain carries TRBV15 and TRBJ1-1; D is ambiguous. Trimming shortened V by 1 base and J by 0 bases, and 6 bases separated the two germline ends. The CDR3 runs to 14 residues. Germline V CDR1 and CDR2: LNHNV, YYDKDF (reference sequence). The CDR3 loop reads CATSRGRLNTEAFF. The CDR3 region has the DNA TGTGCCACCAGCAGAGGACGACTGAACACTGAAGCTTTCTTT.

This clone was counted a few times. This CDR3 reads CASSLETVGPYEQYF. In DNA form, the CDR3 reads TGTGCCAGCAGCTTGGAGACAGTAGGGCCCTACGAGCAGTACTTC. The chain employs TRBV5-6 and TRBJ2-7; perhaps TRBD1 as D (5 bases). The CDR3 has 15 amino acids. Per germline, CDR1 SGHDT and CDR2 YYEEEE. The germline V and J ends were trimmed by 0 bases and 2 bases, with 12 bases remaining between them.

This clone was found once. The V call is TRBV5-4, the J call TRBJ1-2; TRBD1 matches 7 bases. The CDR3 extends over 15 amino acids. V was pared by 3 bases and J by 5 bases, with 10 bases of the junction left unmatched. Germline V gene lookup returns CDR1 SGHNT and CDR2 YYREEE (reference sequence). CDR3 nucleotides: TGTGCCAGCAGCTCCGCGGGCCAGGGGGTATATGGCTACACCTTC. Its translation: CASSSAGQGVYGYTF.

This rearrangement joins TRBV23-1 to TRBJ2-1; D is unclear. TRBV23-1 falls under the ORF class, with uncertain function. There are 17 residues in the CDR3. The V end lost 6 bases, the J end lost 5 bases, and 23 bases lay between the germline ends. The CDR3 sequence: CASSRSEDSRDHNEQFF. The CDR3 nucleotides read TGCGCCAGCAGCCGCAGCGAAGACTCTCGAGACCACAATGAGCAGTTCTTC.

The chain links TRBV5-6 to TRBJ1-3; the D gene is possibly TRBD1 (5 bases). The CDR3 contains 17 residues. Germline CDR1 reads SGHDT; CDR2 reads YYEEEE. The ends were cut back, 0 bases at V and 0 bases at J, with 13 bases in the middle. The CDR3 here is CASSLDGGLASGNTIYF. CDR3 DNA: TGTGCCAGCAGCTTGGACGGGGGATTGGCCTCTGGAAACACCATATATTTT.

The V gene is TRBV9, the J gene TRBJ1-1, with 7 bases identical to TRBD1. J gave up 3 bases and V 3 bases, and 2 bases lay outside the gene matches. CDR1 and CDR2 from the germline V gene are SGDLS and YYNGEE. The CDR3 consists of 13 residues. The CDR3 loop is CASSAQGYTEAFF. CDR3 DNA: TGTGCCAGCAGCGCACAGGGGTACACTGAAGCTTTCTTT.

On this clone itself: Relative to the germline gene, one junction end is altered; a read error may explain this. This rearrangement joins TRBV28 to TRBJ2-1; possibly TRBD1 or TRBD2 for D (5 bases each). Germline V gene sequence: CDR1 MDHEN, CDR2 SYDVKM. The CDR3 extends over 17 amino acids. CDR3 amino acids: CATSGSDQGARWNEQFF. In DNA, the CDR3 is TGTGCCACCAGTGGGTCTGATCAGGGAGCCCGGTGGAATGAGCAGTTCTTC.

The chain is built from TRBV11-2 and TRBJ1-6, with a possible D match to TRBD1 (6 bases). Trimming took off 5 bases at V and 10 bases at J, with 12 bases between the two ends. Germline lookup yields CDR1 SGHAT and CDR2 FQNNGV. This CDR3 contains 13 residues. CDR3 loop: CASSPQGRSPLHF. The CDR3 bases are TGTGCCAGCAGCCCGCAGGGGCGGTCACCCCTCCACTTT.

CDR3 bases: TGTGCCAGCAGTTCCCCCCTCTCCTACGAGCAGTACTTC. Translated: CASSSPLSYEQYF. The chain employs TRBV27 and TRBJ2-7; no definite D call. V was clipped by 4 bases and J by 0 bases, with 7 bases between them. This CDR3 comprises 13 residues. Germline V CDR1 and CDR2: MNHEY, SMNVEV (reference sequence).

The genes are TRBV18 and TRBJ2-3, with 10 nucleotides matching TRBD2. This CDR3 spans 17 amino acids. V was clipped by 3 bases and J by 7 bases; unmatched bases: 13. In germline, CDR1 is KGHSH, CDR2 LQKENI. CDR3 nucleotides: TGTGCCAGCTCACCCCACCCCGGAGCGGGAGGGCCACATACGCAGTATTTT. Translation: CASSPHPGAGGPHTQYF.

This chain uses TRBV18 with TRBJ2-5, with D uncertain. The CDR3 totals 16 residues. From germline, CDR1 is KGHSH and CDR2 LQKENI. Trimming shortened V by 6 bases and J by 1 base, and 18 bases separated the two germline ends. Written as DNA, the CDR3 is TGTGCCAGCTCTAAAATTACGGGCAATGTCCAAGAGACCCAGTACTTC. Amino acids: CASSKITGNVQETQYF.

This chain links TRBV11-2 with TRBJ1-2; 8 nucleotides agree with TRBD1. Germline loops: CDR1 SGHAT, CDR2 FQNNGV. The CDR3 spans 15 residues. Germline trimming cut 6 bases from V and 3 bases from J; bases unmatched to any gene: 9. The CDR3 is CASSRIRGRDYGYTF. As DNA, the CDR3 is TGTGCCAGCAGTCGTATCAGGGGGCGGGACTATGGCTACACCTTC.

The V call is TRBV21-1, the J call TRBJ2-7; the table's D call of TRBD1 was not tested on the DNA. TRBV21-1 is a documented pseudogene. This CDR3 is built from 14 residues. Written as DNA, the CDR3 is TGTGCCAGCAGGACTTTGACAGGTAGGGACGAGCAGTACTTC. It specifies CASRTLTGRDEQYF.

The chain links TRBV19 to TRBJ2-7, with 8 bases identical to TRBD1. This CDR3 contains 14 residues. Trimming cost V 5 bases and J 2 bases; bases outside gene matches: 5. The germline gives CDR1 LNHDA, CDR2 SQIVND (reference sequence). The CDR3 spells CASSPRQGTYEQYF. The CDR3 DNA follows: TGTGCCAGTAGTCCCCGACAGGGGACCTACGAGCAGTACTTC. Looking up the rest from reference TRBV19 and TRBJ2-7 gives the full variable domain: DGGITQSPKYLFRKEGQNVTLSCEQNLNHDAMYWYRQDPGQGLRLIYYSQIVNDFQKGDIAEGYSVSREKKESFPLTVTSAQKNPTAFYLCASSPRQGTYEQYFGPGTRLTVT.

V is TRBV11-3 and J is TRBJ2-1; D unclear. Germline values: CDR1 SGHNT, CDR2 YENEEA. The CDR3 runs to 13 residues. The germline V and J ends were trimmed by 4 bases and 12 bases, with 16 bases remaining between them. The CDR3 reads CASSSDQYSGQFF. The CDR3 DNA is TGTGCCAGCAGCTCCGACCAGTATTCGGGGCAGTTCTTC.

Only a few counts were recorded for this clone. The V gene is TRBV18, the J gene TRBJ2-7; D might be TRBD1 (6 bases). The CDR3 loop spans 15 amino acids. Germline CDR1 KGHSH, CDR2 LQKENI. V dropped 3 bases and J dropped 4 bases, with 16 bases sitting between them. CDR3 sequence: CASSPPTGAPYEQYF. Written as DNA, the CDR3 is TGTGCCAGCTCACCCCCGACAGGAGCCCCTTACGAGCAGTACTTC.

This clone was observed a handful of times. The V call is TRBV20-1, the J call TRBJ1-1; TRBD1 is a possible D gene (5 bases). With 5 bases removed from V and 5 bases from J, the gap between germline ends came to 9 bases. The CDR3 consists of 11 residues. Germline V gives CDR1 DFQATT, CDR2 SNEGSKA (reference sequence). CDR3 in amino acids: CSAGRETEAFF. The CDR3 DNA reads TGCAGTGCTGGCAGGGAAACTGAAGCTTTCTTT.

The CDR3, as DNA: TGTGCCAGCAGCTTAGTCCGGGGAGCAGATACGCAGTATTTT. Amino acids: CASSLVRGADTQYF. J is TRBJ2-3 and V is TRBV7-6; D perhaps matches TRBD2 (5 bases). Germline CDR1 and CDR2: SGHVS and FNYEAQ. The germline V and J ends were trimmed by 1 base and 4 bases, with 9 bases remaining between them. CDR3 length: 14 residues.

This chain joins TRBV4-2 and TRBJ2-5, with D perhaps TRBD2 (5 bases). Trimming took off 3 bases at V and 1 base at J, with 15 bases between the two ends. There are 16 residues in the CDR3. CDR1 and CDR2 (germline): LGHNA, YNFKEQ. This CDR3 reads CASSHEPRGSQETQYF. The DNA for the CDR3 is TGTGCCAGCAGCCACGAACCACGCGGGTCCCAAGAGACCCAGTACTTC.

The rearrangement joins TRBV5-6 to TRBJ2-3, with TRBD2 as a possible D gene (5 bases). From germline, CDR1 is SGHDT and CDR2 YYEEEE. The ends were cut back, 0 bases at V and 0 bases at J, with 5 bases in the middle. The CDR3 loop spans 14 amino acids. The CDR3: CASSLVASTDTQYF. CDR3 bases: TGTGCCAGCAGCTTGGTAGCGAGCACAGATACGCAGTATTTT.

The chain carries TRBV19 and TRBJ1-2, with 7 bases that match TRBD1. V shed 7 bases and J 5 bases; nucleotides not matched to a gene: 7. Germline V gives CDR1 LNHDA, CDR2 SQIVND (reference sequence). The CDR3 spans 13 residues. CDR3 in DNA: TGTGCCAGTACTCTAACAGGGGTTTATGGCTACACCTTC. This sequence encodes CASTLTGVYGYTF.

V gene TRBV19 combines with J gene TRBJ2-7, with D possibly TRBD1 on 5 matching bases. In germline, CDR1 is LNHDA, CDR2 SQIVND (reference sequence). The CDR3 is 14 amino acids. Trimming removed 3 bases at V and 3 bases at J, with 12 bases between. The DNA for the CDR3 is TGTGCCAGTAGTATGGGGCCTTCAATCTACGAGCAGTACTTC. This codes for CASSMGPSIYEQYF. The full variable domain, with the rest looked up from reference TRBV19 and TRBJ2-7, is DGGITQSPKYLFRKEGQNVTLSCEQNLNHDAMYWYRQDPGQGLRLIYYSQIVNDFQKGDIAEGYSVSREKKESFPLTVTSAQKNPTAFYLCASSMGPSIYEQYFGPGTRLTVT.

Written as DNA, the CDR3 is TGTGCCAGCAGCCTCGACAGTGGGGGACCCACAGATACGCAGTATTTT. It yields the protein CASSLDSGGPTDTQYF. The chain has TRBV11-2 and TRBJ2-3; D is tentatively TRBD1 or TRBD2 (5 bases each). CDR1 SGHAT and CDR2 FQNNGV come from the germline V gene. Deletions cut 5 bases from V and 2 bases from J, with 17 bases between. CDR3 length equals 16 residues.

This chain links TRBV5-4 with TRBJ2-1; 10 bases fit TRBD2. V shed 4 bases, J shed 1 base, and the junction held 8 bases outside the gene matches. Germline V gives CDR1 SGHNT, CDR2 YYREEE (reference sequence). This CDR3 is 17 amino acids long. The CDR3 loop is CASSRASGRGSYNEQFF. The CDR3 coding sequence is TGTGCCAGCAGCCGGGCTAGCGGGAGAGGATCCTACAATGAGCAGTTCTTC.

This chain joins TRBV27 and TRBJ2-7, with 9 bases lining up with TRBD2. Per germline, CDR1 MNHEY and CDR2 SMNVEV (reference sequence). The CDR3 sequence is 15 residues long. The trim removed 2 bases at V and 5 bases at J, leaving 7 bases unmatched. CDR3 residues: CASSLPSGTRNEQYF. The CDR3 region has the DNA TGTGCCAGCAGTTTACCTAGCGGGACTAGAAACGAGCAGTACTTC.

The chain combines TRBV29-1 with TRBJ2-1; D gene ambiguous. From germline, CDR1 is SQVTM and CDR2 ANQGSEA. The CDR3 runs to 15 residues. Trimming took 1 base from V and 0 from J, leaving 10 bases between them. The CDR3 protein is CSVEGTPSSYNEQFF. CDR3 coding DNA: TGCAGCGTTGAAGGAACACCTAGCTCCTACAATGAGCAGTTCTTC.